Following are 28 T cell receptor beta chains from one sample sequenced in a study of control samples from healthy donors and cancer patients. Assay: immunoSEQ multiplex PCR; the TCRdb copy retains only in-frame clones and omits some. This repertoire shows around 190,000 clones, around 90% found once; its top ten account for 1.4%. Material: blood. Source of these receptors: a woman aged 50 to 60 in good health.

The chain couples TRBV7-2 to TRBJ2-3, with 9 bases lining up with TRBD1. Per the germline V gene, CDR1 is SGHTA and CDR2 is FQGNSA. Trimming took 5 bases from V and 14 from J; bases not matched to a gene: 11. CDR3 length: 13 amino acids. The CDR3 DNA reads TGTGCCAGCAGCCCTGGGGCAGGGACAGGGATGTATTTT. Protein: CASSPGAGTGMYF.

This chain uses TRBV27 with TRBJ2-7; 7 bases agree with TRBD1. Looked up from germline, CDR1 is MNHEY and CDR2 is SMNVEV (reference sequence). Trimming cost V 6 bases and J 2 bases; bases outside gene matches: 10. The CDR3 consists of 15 residues. This CDR3 is CASRSHRGEAYEQYF. The CDR3 DNA is TGTGCCAGCAGGTCACACAGGGGCGAAGCCTACGAGCAGTACTTC.

The V and J genes are TRBV9 and TRBJ2-5; 14 nucleotides agree with TRBD2. The CDR3 consists of 17 residues. V shed 4 bases and J 1 base; nucleotides not matched to a gene: 6. Germline lookup yields CDR1 SGDLS and CDR2 YYNGEE. CDR3 residues: CASSLTSGGAIQETQYF. The CDR3 DNA sequence: TGTGCCAGCAGCTTGACTAGCGGGGGGGCCATCCAAGAGACCCAGTACTTC.

This clone was counted a single time. The chain recombines TRBV7-9 with TRBJ1-2, with TRBD1 as a possible D gene (6 bases). CDR1 and CDR2 from the germline V gene are SEHNR and FQNEAQ (reference sequence). Between the trimmed V and J ends, which lost 1 base and 6 bases, there was a span of 18 bases. The CDR3 covers 16 residues. The CDR3 here is CASSLGSARGIDGYTF. The CDR3 coding sequence is TGTGCCAGCAGCTTAGGATCGGCCAGGGGAATAGATGGCTACACCTTC.

V is TRBV30 and J is TRBJ2-5; weak D call: TRBD1 (6 bases). CDR1 and CDR2 (germline): GTSNPN, SVGIG (reference sequence). V was trimmed by 1 base and J by 7 bases, leaving 19 bases between them. This CDR3 has 15 residues. CDR3 DNA: TGTGCCTGGAGTGCATCCCACAGGGCGATGACGACCCAGTACTTC. Residues: CAWSASHRAMTTQYF. The variable domain in full, with the rest retrieved from reference TRBV30 and TRBJ2-5, is SQTIHQWPATLVQPVGSPLSLECTVEGTSNPNLYWYRQAAGRGLQLLFYSVGIGQISSEVPQNLSASRPQDRQFILSSKKLLLSDSGFYLCAWSASHRAMTTQYFGPGTRLLVL.

J is TRBJ2-7 and V is TRBV9; possibly TRBD1 or TRBD2 for D (5 bases each). Trimming took 0 bases from V and 6 from J, leaving 22 bases between them. Germline loops: CDR1 SGDLS, CDR2 YYNGEE. The CDR3 contains 17 residues. CDR3 region: CASSVGGPQEGFGEQYF. In nucleotides, the CDR3 is TGTGCCAGCAGCGTAGGGGGTCCGCAAGAGGGGTTCGGCGAGCAGTACTTC.

The rearrangement joins TRBV7-6 to TRBJ2-2, with TRBD2 identical over 9 bases. With V trimmed by 3 bases and J by 4 bases, 6 bases remained unmatched. The CDR3 has 16 amino acids. Germline CDR1 reads SGHVS; CDR2 reads FNYEAQ. The CDR3 sequence: CASSFIAGDPTGELFF. The CDR3 nucleotides are TGTGCCAGCAGCTTTATAGCGGGAGACCCCACCGGGGAGCTGTTTTTT.

This chain joins TRBV5-1 and TRBJ1-1, with D tentatively TRBD1 (6 bases). The CDR3 is 14 amino acids. Trimming took off 2 bases at V and 3 bases at J, with 11 bases between the two ends. CDR1 and CDR2 from the germline V gene are SGHRS and YFSETQ. CDR3 residues: CASSLRGVHTEAFF. DNA of the CDR3: TGCGCCAGCAGCTTAAGGGGGGTACACACTGAAGCTTTCTTT.

V is TRBV6-2 or TRBV6-3 and J is TRBJ1-1; D is possibly TRBD1 (5 bases). CDR3 length equals 13 residues. The germline V gene encodes CDR1 MNHEY and CDR2 SVGEGT. The germline V and J ends were trimmed by 5 bases and 1 base, with 8 bases remaining between them. The CDR3 sequence is CASSRTGNTEAFF. In DNA form, the CDR3 reads TGTGCCAGCAGTCGTACAGGGAACACTGAAGCTTTCTTT.

The chain links TRBV7-2 to TRBJ1-5, with D perhaps matching TRBD1 (5 bases). In germline, CDR1 is SGHTA, CDR2 FQGNSA. V was pared by 4 bases and J by 3 bases, with 16 bases between. This CDR3 spans 16 amino acids. CDR3: CASSSGQGLFNQPQHF. The CDR3, as DNA: TGTGCCAGCAGCTCCGGTCAGGGCCTTTTCAATCAGCCCCAGCATTTT. The entire variable domain, with the rest obtained from reference TRBV7-2 and TRBJ1-5, is as follows: GAGVSQSPSNKVTEKGKDVELRCDPISGHTALYWYRQSLGQGLEFLIYFQGNSAPDKSGLPSDRFSAERTGGSVSTLTIQRTQQEDSAVYLCASSSGQGLFNQPQHFGDGTRLSIL.

The chain joins TRBV27 to TRBJ2-7; 9 positions match TRBD1. V lost 5 bases and J lost 3; bases outside the gene matches: 2. The CDR3 is 13 amino acids. Germline CDR1 MNHEY, CDR2 SMNVEV (reference sequence). DNA of the CDR3: TGTGCCAGCAGTCGACAGGGGGGCTACGAGCAGTACTTC. Residues: CASSRQGGYEQYF.

This clone was seen only a few times. The rearrangement links TRBV30 to TRBJ2-7, with 7 bases fitting TRBD1. Germline lookup yields CDR1 GTSNPN and CDR2 SVGIG (reference sequence). This CDR3 has 14 residues. The V and J ends lost 7 bases and 1 base, in that order; junction bases with no gene match: 10. For the CDR3, the DNA is TGTGCCTCGGATGACAGGGTAGTATCCTACGAGCAGTACTTC. It encodes CASDDRVVSYEQYF.

The rearrangement uses TRBV6-6 and TRBJ1-5; TRBD1 is a possible D gene (5 bases). With 7 bases removed from V and 1 base from J, the gap between germline ends came to 17 bases. From germline, CDR1 is MNHNY and CDR2 SVGAGI (reference sequence). The CDR3 is made up of 16 amino acids. CDR3 sequence reads: CASTPMGGLSNQPQHF. CDR3 DNA sequence: TGTGCCAGCACCCCGATGGGGGGTCTGAGCAATCAGCCCCAGCATTTT.

CDR3 sequence reads: CASSLSSYEQYF. DNA for the CDR3: TGTGCCAGCAGCTTGAGCTCCTACGAGCAGTACTTC. The V gene is TRBV5-4, the J gene TRBJ2-7; D uncertain. Trimming took off 1 base at V and 0 bases at J, with 2 bases between the two ends. CDR1 SGHNT and CDR2 YYREEE come from the germline V gene (reference sequence). This CDR3 contains 12 residues.

V gene TRBV30 combines with J gene TRBJ1-1, with D tentatively TRBD1 (6 bases). The germline gives CDR1 GTSNPN, CDR2 SVGIG (reference sequence). Deletions cut 5 bases from V and 5 bases from J, with 15 bases between. The CDR3 has 13 residues. The DNA of the CDR3 is TGTGCCTGGGGCAGGGGAATCGGAACTGAAGCTTTCTTT. It translates to CAWGRGIGTEAFF.

The CDR3 DNA is TGTGCCAGCAGCCCGGAAGGGGGTTTGCTCCCTTACTATGGCTACACCTTC. It translates to CASSPEGGLLPYYGYTF. This sequence joins TRBV7-2 and TRBJ1-2, with D tentatively TRBD1 (6 bases). Germline V CDR1 and CDR2: SGHTA, FQGNSA. Trimming removed 5 bases at V and 3 bases at J, with 22 bases between. This CDR3 has 17 amino acids.

The chain links TRBV3-1 (or the pseudogene TRBV3-2) to TRBJ2-7; TRBD1 aligns across 8 bases. CDR1 and CDR2 (germline): LGHDT, YNNKEL (reference sequence). The junction had 14 bases not matched to a gene; V was cut back by 4 bases and J by 3 bases. This CDR3 comprises 17 residues. CDR3 sequence (DNA): TGTGCCAGCAGCCGTAACCTCATCGGGACAGGTTTCTACGAGCAGTACTTC. This translates into CASSRNLIGTGFYEQYF.

V and J are TRBV18 and TRBJ1-1; D possibly corresponds to TRBD1 (6 bases). Trimming removed 1 base at V and 0 bases at J, with 15 bases between. CDR1 and CDR2 (germline): KGHSH, LQKENI. The CDR3 sequence is 17 residues long. CDR3 DNA: TGTGCCAGCTCACCACGATATGAGACAGGCTTGAACACTGAAGCTTTCTTT. Its protein product is CASSPRYETGLNTEAFF. Looking up the rest from reference TRBV18 and TRBJ1-1 gives the full variable domain: NAGVMQNPRHLVRRRGQEARLRCSPMKGHSHVYWYRQLPEEGLKFMVYLQKENIIDESGMPKERFSAEFPKEGPSILRIQQVVRGDSAAYFCASSPRYETGLNTEAFFGQGTRLTVV.

The chain employs TRBV5-4 and TRBJ2-7; 9 bases match TRBD1. The germline CDR1 and CDR2 sequences are SGHNT and YYREEE (reference sequence). This CDR3 has 16 amino acids. Germline trimming cut 2 bases from V and 0 bases from J; bases unmatched to any gene: 6. In DNA form, the CDR3 reads TGTGCCAGCAGCTTAAGGTCGGGACAGGGCTCCTACGAGCAGTACTTC. Translating it yields CASSLRSGQGSYEQYF.

Concerning this clone itself: The sample carries other DNA sequences with the same CDR3. The rearrangement uses TRBV12-3 or TRBV12-4 and TRBJ1-6, with unresolved D. Trimming took off 1 base at V and 6 bases at J, with 4 bases between the two ends. This CDR3 comprises 13 residues. The CDR3 coding sequence is TGTGCCAGCAGTTTAGGGGGTAATTCACCCCTCCACTTT. Residues: CASSLGGNSPLHF.

The CDR3, as DNA: TGCAGCGCAAAGCTTAGCTCCTACGAGCAGTACTTC. It translates to CSAKLSSYEQYF. The chain uses TRBV29-1 and TRBJ2-7; D not certain. This CDR3 spans 12 amino acids. Germline CDR1 reads SQVTM; CDR2 reads ANQGSEA. V was shortened by 7 bases and J by 0 bases, with 10 bases between the two germline ends.

The CDR3 spells CASRKDLSRSPLHF. The CDR3 DNA reads as TGTGCCAGCAGAAAGGACCTTTCGAGGTCACCCCTCCACTTT. The genes are TRBV27 and TRBJ1-6, with unresolved D. Trimming cost V 6 bases and J 10 bases, with 16 bases left between them. Germline CDR1 reads MNHEY; CDR2 reads SMNVEV (reference sequence). The length of the CDR3 is 14 residues.

The chain links TRBV9 to TRBJ2-7; 9 bases are shared with TRBD2. V gave up 0 bases and J gave up 2 bases; unmatched junction bases: 3. The CDR3 contains 15 residues. CDR1 and CDR2 (germline): SGDLS, YYNGEE. The CDR3 DNA follows: TGTGCCAGCAGCGTAGCTCCTAGCGGGGCCTACGAGCAGTACTTC. This translates into CASSVAPSGAYEQYF.

The chain is built from TRBV27 and TRBJ2-3, with 10 bases aligning to TRBD1. The CDR3 extends over 16 amino acids. The V gene's germline CDR1 is MNHEY and CDR2 SMNVEV (reference sequence). Trimming cost V 5 bases and J 0 bases; bases outside gene matches: 5. The CDR3 loop reads CASSPGTGVSTDTQYF. The CDR3 nucleotides are TGTGCCAGCAGTCCCGGGACAGGGGTTAGCACAGATACGCAGTATTTT.

A single count supports this clone. This sequence joins TRBV6-5 and TRBJ2-1; TRBD2 matches at 12 bases. The CDR3 extends over 15 amino acids. The V gene's germline CDR1 is MNHEY and CDR2 SVGAGI. The V gene end was trimmed by 6 bases and the J gene end by 4 bases; junction bases not matched to a gene: 4. The CDR3 DNA follows: TGTGCCAGCAGACCCGGGACTAGCGGGTACAATGAGCAGTTCTTC. This sequence encodes CASRPGTSGYNEQFF.

This rearrangement joins TRBV9 to TRBJ2-7; 7 bases match TRBD1. Germline V CDR1 and CDR2: SGDLS, YYNGEE. The CDR3 loop spans 16 amino acids. J gave up 0 bases and V 0 bases, and 6 bases lay outside the gene matches. The CDR3 nucleotides are TGTGCCAGCAGCGTAGGCACAGGGGTCCCCTCCTACGAGCAGTACTTC. This translates into CASSVGTGVPSYEQYF.

The chain carries TRBV27 and TRBJ1-1, with 7 positions matching TRBD1. With V trimmed by 1 base and J by 2 bases, 7 bases remained unmatched. CDR1 is MNHEY, CDR2 SMNVEV, per germline (reference sequence). This CDR3 has 16 amino acids. Here the CDR3 reads CASSLYSGGTNTEAFF. The DNA for the CDR3 is TGTGCCAGCAGTTTATATTCAGGGGGAACCAACACTGAAGCTTTCTTT.

The rearrangement joins TRBV30 to TRBJ1-4; D unresolved. V lost 1 base and J 14 bases, leaving 11 bases between the germline ends. The CDR3 totals 11 residues. CDR1 is GTSNPN and CDR2 is SVGIG in the germline V gene (reference sequence). The CDR3 nucleotides read TGTGCCTGGAGTGGGGCCAGAGTGCTGTTTTTT. Protein product: CAWSGARVLFF.